Listed here is a single TCR beta chain. The data were obtained in a study of glioma-infiltrating T cells. The iRepertoire nested amplicon-rescue multiplex PCR amplified TCR alpha and beta CDR3s from RNA. TCRdb redid the calling of the multiplex PCR reads with MiXCR, one entry per CDR3 protein. Of about 400,000 distinct CDR3 sequences in the sample, 35% to 45% were seen once. CDR1 and CDR2 (germline): DFQATT, SNEGSKA (reference sequence). V was shortened by 6 bases and J by 6 bases, with 18 bases between the two germline ends. The CDR3 is 14 residues long. Sequencing was carried out using glioma tissue, nonneoplastic brain tissue, or PBMCs (not recorded which). V usage is TRBV20-1 and J usage is TRBJ1-5; D is perhaps TRBD1 (6 bases). The TCR sequence derives from a human donor with low-grade glioma or glioblastoma, undergoing nonglioma brain surgery, or in good health (not recorded which). The CDR3 DNA is TGCAGTGCAACGACCTATGGAGGGGGTCAGCCCCAGCATTTT. Translated, it gives CSATTYGGGQPQHF.